The 11 T cell receptor beta chains listed next were all sequenced from one sample in a study of T-cell reconstitution after alpha-beta-depleted transplantation in children. It was with unique molecular identifiers that the TCRbeta library was prepared. TCRdb recomputed calls from the PCR reads with MiXCR, one row per CDR3 protein. Of about 980,000 distinct CDR3 sequences listed, roughly 29% are singletons. The material was PBMCs, mostly from graft donor cells, obtained 360 days after TCRalphabeta/CD19-depleted stem cell transplant. The receptors shown here come from a boy younger than two who had a stem cell transplant for SCID, so the T cells may come from the graft donor.

The chain recombines TRBV4-1 with TRBJ2-7; the D is unclear. The ends were cut back, 3 bases at V and 5 bases at J, with 17 bases in the middle. The CDR3 has 15 residues. CDR1 and CDR2 from the germline V gene are MGHRA and YSYEKL. CDR3 nucleotide sequence: TGCGCCAGCAGCCATTCTATGCTGATTGGTGACGAGCAGTACTTC. Its protein is CASSHSMLIGDEQYF.

The CDR3 DNA follows: TGCAGCGTTGTGGTCAGGGCGAACACTGAAGCTTTCTTT. Translation gives CSVVVRANTEAFF. This chain joins TRBV29-1 and TRBJ1-1; weak D call: TRBD1 (5 bases). Trimming took off 4 bases at V and 1 base at J, with 10 bases between the two ends. Germline CDR1 is SQVTM and CDR2 is ANQGSEA. This CDR3 has 13 amino acids.

The chain is built from TRBV4-1 and TRBJ1-2; D remains unclear. CDR1 is MGHRA, CDR2 YSYEKL, per germline. Trimming cost V 3 bases and J 4 bases, with 15 bases left between them. The CDR3 runs to 15 residues. Here the CDR3 reads CASSQRPPPFYGYTF. The CDR3 DNA reads as TGCGCCAGCAGCCAGCGGCCACCGCCCTTCTATGGCTACACCTTC.

This clonotype was detected only once. The rearrangement uses TRBV10-3 and TRBJ2-7; D possibly corresponds to TRBD1 (5 bases). The germline V gene encodes CDR1 ENHRY and CDR2 SYGVKD. This CDR3 spans 15 amino acids. Trimming pared 5 bases from V and 0 bases from J, leaving 14 bases between. This CDR3 reads CAISHRTSSSYEQYF. The CDR3 DNA follows: TGTGCCATCAGTCACAGGACGTCGAGCTCCTACGAGCAGTACTTC.

This clonotype was observed a few times. The gene calls are TRBV10-3 and TRBJ2-1, with D unclear. V was clipped by 7 bases and J by 10 bases, with 11 bases between them. This CDR3 region has 11 residues. The V gene's germline CDR1 is ENHRY and CDR2 SYGVKD. The CDR3 DNA sequence: TGTGCCATCACCTCGTTAGGGGAGCAGTTCTTC. Protein sequence: CAITSLGEQFF.

The V call is TRBV12-3 or TRBV12-4, the J call TRBJ2-5; D is tentatively TRBD1 or TRBD2 (5 bases each). Trimming took off 10 bases at V and 2 bases at J, with 17 bases between the two ends. CDR3 length: 14 residues. CDR3 loop: CATSQTGLQETQYF. The CDR3 DNA reads as TGTGCCACATCCCAAACAGGACTTCAAGAGACCCAGTACTTC.

A few counts support this clonotype. The genes are TRBV6-2 or TRBV6-3 and TRBJ2-1; D is unclear. Germline V lookup: CDR1 MNHEY, CDR2 SVGEGT. V lost 5 bases and J lost 8, with 7 bases in between. This CDR3 spans 11 amino acids. The CDR3 DNA follows: TGTGCCAGCAGTAATACGTATGAGCAGTTCTTC. Protein sequence: CASSNTYEQFF.

This clonotype has ten or more counts. The genes are TRBV28 and TRBJ2-3, with D tentatively TRBD2 (6 bases). Germline V gene data show CDR1 as MDHEN and CDR2 as SYDVKM. With 5 bases removed from V and 5 bases from J, the gap between germline ends came to 14 bases. The CDR3 length is 14 residues. The CDR3 nucleotides read TGTGCCAGCAGTCTGACTAGGATTCGAGATACGCAGTATTTT. This encodes CASSLTRIRDTQYF. Full variable domain (remainder filled in from reference TRBV28 and TRBJ2-3): DVKVTQSSRYLVKRTGEKVFLECVQDMDHENMFWYRQDPGLGLRLIYFSYDVKMKEKGDIPEGYSVSREKKERFSLILESASTNQTSMYLCASSLTRIRDTQYFGPGTRLTVL.

In its sample, this clonotype was seen a few times. J is TRBJ1-1 and V is TRBV18; no firm D call. CDR1 and CDR2 from the germline V gene are KGHSH and LQKENI. This CDR3 has 13 amino acids. V lost 8 bases and J 0 bases, leaving 10 bases between the germline ends. The CDR3 DNA follows: TGTGCCAGCCAGGAGAACCTGAACACTGAAGCTTTCTTT. It codes for CASQENLNTEAFF. Variable domain in full (rest from reference TRBV18 and TRBJ1-1): NAGVMQNPRHLVRRRGQEARLRCSPMKGHSHVYWYRQLPEEGLKFMVYLQKENIIDESGMPKERFSAEFPKEGPSILRIQQVVRGDSAAYFCASQENLNTEAFFGQGTRLTVV.

The V call is TRBV29-1, the J call TRBJ1-2; unclear D gene. V lost 1 base and J lost 4, with 16 bases in between. The V gene's germline CDR1 is SQVTM and CDR2 ANQGSEA. CDR3 size: 15 residues. CDR3 residues: CSVEVFPTRTYGYTF. The CDR3 bases are TGCAGCGTTGAAGTTTTCCCTACCCGGACCTATGGCTACACCTTC.

The chain combines TRBV6-1 with TRBJ2-5, with D uncertain. CDR3 length: 13 residues. V gave up 6 bases and J gave up 4 bases, with 12 bases separating them. Germline V gives CDR1 MNHNS, CDR2 SASEGT. This CDR3 is CASSPVLGETQYF. As DNA, the CDR3 is TGTGCCAGCAGCCCCGTATTAGGAGAGACCCAGTACTTC.